Listed below are T cell receptor beta chains from one sample, sequenced in a study of Ad26.COV2.S vaccination and SARS-CoV-2 variants. Data came from immunoSEQ multiplex PCR; TCRdb stores just in-frame clones and leaves some out. The repertoire includes about 400,000 clones, approximately 91% of them detected once, and around 1.9% sits in the top ten. The source was peripheral blood, collected in a trial of Ad26.COV2.S vaccine versus placebo. The receptor set was obtained from a person between 18 and 65 years old who received the Ad26.COV2.S COVID-19 vaccine or a placebo. CDR3s include the opening cysteine and the closing phenylalanine or tryptophan. The D gene is left open where the match is weak. Clone sizes are given selectively: once, few, many, or a class where the clone is expanded.

clone_size j_call v_call d_call cdr3_aa cdr3_nt
- TRBJ2-3 TRBV18 - CASSPTRRRETTDTQYF TGTGCCAGCTCACCCACCAGACGGCGGGAAACCACAGATACGCAGTATTTT
- TRBJ2-2 TRBV5-6 - CASSLTGTSGELFF TGTGCCAGCAGCCTCACCGGCACGTCCGGGGAGCTGTTTTTT
- TRBJ2-3 TRBV10-1 TRBD1 CASSVGTGATDTQYF TGCGCCAGCAGTGTAGGGACAGGGGCGACAGATACGCAGTATTTT
once TRBJ2-4 TRBV28 - CASSPVSIGAAAKNIQYF TGTGCCAGCAGCCCTGTATCCATAGGGGCCGCGGCCAAAAACATTCAGTACTTC
- TRBJ2-4 TRBV6-2/TRBV6-3 TRBD1 CASTPAFGTGVDIQYF TGTGCCAGCACCCCCGCCTTCGGGACAGGGGTGGACATTCAGTACTTC
- TRBJ1-1 TRBV27 - CASSLSAGLNTEAFF TGTGCCAGCAGTTTATCTGCAGGACTGAACACTGAAGCTTTCTTT
- TRBJ2-3 TRBV4-1 TRBD2 CASSQDHPSGKATDTQYF TGCGCCAGCAGCCAAGATCACCCTAGCGGGAAAGCCACAGATACGCAGTATTTT
once TRBJ1-5 TRBV28 TRBD1 CASSAAGTGYSNQPQHF TGTGCCAGCAGTGCCGCCGGGACAGGATATAGCAATCAGCCCCAGCATTTT
- TRBJ1-2 TRBV4-1 - CASSQPTHGYGYTF TGCGCCAGCAGCCAACCTACTCACGGATATGGCTACACCTTC
- TRBJ1-1 TRBV18 - CASSPKAPLNTEAFF TGTGCCAGCTCACCAAAGGCACCTTTGAACACTGAAGCTTTCTTT
- TRBJ2-1 TRBV30 - CAWSDGGANEQFF TGTGCCTGGAGTGATGGTGGGGCCAATGAGCAGTTCTTC
- TRBJ2-1 TRBV4-2 - CASSQGGGYNEQFF TGTGCCAGCAGCCAAGGGGGAGGATACAATGAGCAGTTCTTC
- TRBJ2-3 TRBV18 - CASSPTPSPSPQYF TGTGCCAGCTCACCAACCCCATCACCGTCCCCGCAGTATTTT
- TRBJ2-1 TRBV9 - CASSISNEQFF TGTGCCAGCAGCATAAGCAATGAGCAGTTCTTC
- TRBJ2-3 TRBV30 - CAFPGRGTDTQYF TGTGCCTTCCCCGGTCGCGGCACAGATACGCAGTATTTT
- TRBJ2-3 TRBV23-1 - CASSQSRYTQYF TGCGCCAGCAGTCAATCCCGATATACGCAGTATTTT
- TRBJ1-6 TRBV4-1 - CASSPGDGSYNSPLHF TGCGCCAGCAGCCCGGGGGACGGGAGCTATAATTCACCCCTCCACTTT
- TRBJ2-1 TRBV15 TRBD2 CATSSTSGRDGRSYNEQFF TGTGCCACCAGCAGCACTAGCGGGAGGGATGGGCGCTCCTACAATGAGCAGTTCTTC
- TRBJ2-7 TRBV30 - CAWSAPWHPSSYEQYF TGTGCCTGGAGTGCCCCCTGGCACCCGAGCTCCTACGAGCAGTACTTC
- TRBJ1-2 TRBV5-1 TRBD1 CASSPRDSSGYTF TGCGCCAGCAGCCCCAGGGACAGCTCCGGCTACACCTTC
- TRBJ2-7 TRBV28 TRBD1 CASRYRGEQYF TGTGCCAGCAGGTACAGGGGCGAGCAGTACTTC
- TRBJ1-4 TRBV30 - CAWKSATNEKLFF TGTGCCTGGAAGAGTGCAACTAATGAAAAACTGTTTTTT
- TRBJ1-2 TRBV5-1 - CASSSEGSGYGYTF TGCGCCAGCAGTTCCGAGGGGTCGGGCTATGGCTACACCTTC
many TRBJ2-1 TRBV19 - CASSKNPPGLTNNEQFF TGTGCCAGTAGTAAGAACCCACCGGGACTTACAAACAATGAGCAGTTCTTC
- TRBJ2-2 TRBV6-2/TRBV6-3 - CASSYPGGELFF TGTGCCAGCAGTTACCCCGGCGGGGAGCTGTTTTTT
- TRBJ1-5 TRBV30 - CAWSGGAQPQHF TGTGCCTGGAGTGGGGGGGCTCAGCCCCAGCATTTT
once TRBJ1-1 TRBV5-1 TRBD1 CASSLGQGAGSAEAFF TGCGCCAGCAGCTTGGGACAGGGGGCTGGGTCCGCTGAAGCTTTCTTT
- TRBJ2-3 TRBV7-7 - CASSLGWTDTQYF TGTGCCAGCAGCTTAGGGTGGACAGATACGCAGTATTTT
- TRBJ1-4 TRBV15 - CATSRDFISGRFDEKLFF TGTGCCACCAGCAGAGATTTTATTTCAGGAAGGTTTGATGAAAAACTGTTTTTT
- TRBJ2-3 TRBV5-4 TRBD2 CASSLRTSYTDTQYF TGTGCCAGCAGCTTGAGGACTAGCTACACAGATACGCAGTATTTT
- TRBJ2-2 TRBV5-1 - CASAVGGNTGELFF TGCGCCAGCGCCGTAGGGGGGAACACCGGGGAGCTGTTTTTT
- TRBJ1-2 TRBV5-5 TRBD1 CASSLGDRHGYTF TGTGCCAGCAGCTTGGGGGACAGACATGGCTACACCTTC
- TRBJ2-3 TRBV4-2 TRBD2 CASSHVAGAVGDTQYF TGTGCCAGCAGCCACGTAGCGGGAGCCGTGGGAGATACGCAGTATTTT
- TRBJ2-2 TRBV6-1 - CASSEEWTTGELFF TGTGCCAGCAGTGAGGAATGGACCACCGGGGAGCTGTTTTTT
- TRBJ1-4 TRBV28 - CASSFQTLTNEKLFF TGTGCCAGCAGTTTCCAGACGTTAACTAATGAAAAACTGTTTTTT
- TRBJ2-5 TRBV29-1 TRBD2 CSVEGHRLANQETQYF TGCAGCGTTGAAGGGCACCGACTAGCGAACCAAGAGACCCAGTACTTC
- TRBJ2-1 TRBV7-9 - CASSLGGLYNEQFF TGTGCCAGCAGCTTAGGCGGGCTTTACAATGAGCAGTTCTTC
once TRBJ2-3 TRBV5-1 TRBD1 CASSEGTGGTDTQYF TGCGCCAGCAGCGAAGGGACAGGGGGAACAGATACGCAGTATTTT
- TRBJ2-1 TRBV6-4 TRBD2 CASSEGTSGAYNEQFF TGTGCCAGCAGTGAAGGGACTAGCGGCGCCTACAATGAGCAGTTCTTC
- TRBJ2-7 TRBV4-1 - CASSQDRGAYEQYF TGCGCCAGCAGCCAAGACAGGGGGGCGTACGAGCAGTACTTC
once TRBJ1-2 TRBV5-6 - CASSPGVYGYTF TGTGCCAGCAGCCCCGGGGTGTATGGCTACACCTTC
- TRBJ2-2 TRBV7-9 TRBD1 CASSSVDRGDTGELFF TGTGCCAGCAGCTCCGTAGACAGGGGCGACACCGGGGAGCTGTTTTTT
- TRBJ2-5 TRBV30 - CAWSVFRETQYF TGTGCCTGGAGTGTATTCCGTGAGACCCAGTACTTC
- TRBJ2-1 TRBV6-6 - CASKASGDNEQFF TGTGCCAGCAAGGCCAGTGGGGACAATGAGCAGTTCTTC
- TRBJ2-5 TRBV28 TRBD2 CASSLAGDLETQYF TGTGCCAGCAGCTTAGCGGGAGATCTGGAGACCCAGTACTTC
once TRBJ2-1 TRBV9 - CASSLRGDKNYNEQFF TGTGCCAGCAGCTTAAGAGGGGACAAAAACTACAATGAGCAGTTCTTC